The 27 T cell receptor beta chains below come from one sample, sequenced in a study of T cell responses to AZD1222 COVID-19 vaccine. The method was immunoSEQ multiplex PCR; TCRdb's version includes in-frame clones alone and lacks a portion of them. The sample has under 150,000 clones; more than 85% are singletons. The starting material was peripheral blood, obtained on day 0 of MenACWY control vaccination. All receptors derive from an adult in good health.

The J gene is TRBJ2-2, the V gene TRBV7-6; no firm D call. The V gene lost 3 bases and the J gene lost 6 bases, with 17 bases spanning the gap. Germline CDR1 reads SGHVS; CDR2 reads FNYEAQ. The CDR3 is 16 amino acids. The DNA for the CDR3 is TGTGCCAGCAGCTTCGGCGGTTACGAAGCTTCCGGGGAGCTGTTTTTT. Amino acids: CASSFGGYEASGELFF.

The chain joins TRBV27 to TRBJ1-2, with D uncertain. Between the trimmed V and J ends, which lost 9 bases and 1 base, there was a span of 9 bases. The CDR3 runs to 12 residues. Germline CDR1 and CDR2: MNHEY and SMNVEV (reference sequence). The CDR3 loop is CASSGINYGYTF. CDR3 coding DNA: TGTGCCAGTTCGGGGATTAACTATGGCTACACCTTC.

This chain links TRBV11-2 with TRBJ2-7; 8 positions agree with TRBD2. The germline gives CDR1 SGHAT, CDR2 FQNNGV. CDR3 size: 16 residues. Trimming at V came to 1 base and at J to 6 bases, leaving 11 bases not matched to a gene. CDR3: CASSLGQRAGAGEQYF. CDR3 in DNA: TGTGCCAGCAGCTTAGGCCAACGAGCGGGAGCGGGCGAGCAGTACTTC.

V and J are TRBV12-3 or TRBV12-4 and TRBJ1-2; D remains unclear. This CDR3 spans 12 amino acids. The V and J ends lost 6 bases and 8 bases respectively, with 13 bases between them. The CDR3 coding sequence is TGTGCCAGCAGCCGAAAGGGTGGAGGCTACACCTTC. Amino acids: CASSRKGGGYTF.

The rearrangement joins TRBV5-6 to TRBJ2-6; D might be TRBD1 (7 bases). CDR1 SGHDT and CDR2 YYEEEE come from the germline V gene. This CDR3 contains 18 residues. V was shortened by 2 bases and J by 2 bases, with 17 bases between the two germline ends. CDR3 loop: CASSFLGGGNAGANVLTF. In DNA, the CDR3 is TGTGCCAGCAGCTTTCTCGGAGGGGGCAACGCTGGGGCCAACGTCCTGACTTTC.

This clone was seen a single time. This chain connects TRBV6-5 to TRBJ2-2; perhaps TRBD1 as D (5 bases). There are 12 residues in the CDR3. Trimming shortened V by 5 bases and J by 6 bases, and 7 bases separated the two germline ends. The germline V gene has CDR1 MNHEY and CDR2 SVGAGI. The CDR3 coding sequence is TGTGCCAGCAGTAGGGGTTCCGGGGAGCTGTTTTTT. Residues: CASSRGSGELFF.

Of note for this clone: In the same sample, other DNA sequences code for this CDR3. The chain has TRBV12-3 or TRBV12-4 and TRBJ1-5, with a tentative D call TRBD1 (6 bases). V lost 3 bases and J lost 5, with 8 bases in between. This CDR3 contains 13 residues. As DNA, the CDR3 is TGTGCCAGCAGTTTTTCAGGGGATCAGCCCCAGCATTTT. It specifies CASSFSGDQPQHF.

The chain couples TRBV7-8 to TRBJ2-2; D is uncertain. This CDR3 comprises 15 residues. Germline lookup yields CDR1 SGHVS and CDR2 FQNEAQ. V was cut by 4 bases and J by 7 bases, with 16 bases left in between. This CDR3 reads CASSSLSLSSGELFF. CDR3 nucleotide sequence: TGTGCCAGCAGCTCCCTGTCCCTCTCTAGCGGGGAGCTGTTTTTT.

The chain employs TRBV27 and TRBJ2-7, with TRBD1 matching 11 bases. Germline V CDR1 and CDR2: MNHEY, SMNVEV (reference sequence). This CDR3 region has 15 residues. The V segment lost 5 bases and the J segment 6 bases; nucleotides outside the gene matches: 9. CDR3: CASSAGTGGIAEQYF. The CDR3 DNA reads TGTGCCAGCAGTGCCGGGACAGGGGGGATCGCCGAGCAGTACTTC.

In this sample, this clone turned up once. This sequence joins TRBV11-3 and TRBJ2-3, with 8 bases aligning to TRBD1. The CDR3 length is 14 residues. V was clipped by 5 bases and J by 9 bases; unmatched bases: 10. The germline V gene has CDR1 SGHNT and CDR2 YENEEA. CDR3 in DNA: TGTGCCAGCAGCCCGCGGGACAGGCCAGTGACGCAGTATTTT. Protein sequence: CASSPRDRPVTQYF.

The chain links TRBV7-9 to TRBJ2-7; the match to TRBD2 covers 13 bases. CDR3 length equals 16 residues. V gave up 5 bases and J gave up 3 bases; unmatched junction bases: 7. The germline V gene encodes CDR1 SEHNR and CDR2 FQNEAQ (reference sequence). Written as DNA, the CDR3 is TGTGCCAGCAGCGGACTCGGACTAGCGGGAGTCTACGAGCAGTACTTC. Residues: CASSGLGLAGVYEQYF.

This chain connects TRBV5-1 to TRBJ1-2; D is ambiguous. The CDR3 length is 16 residues. Trimming took 4 bases from V and 2 from J, leaving 18 bases between them. Germline CDR1 and CDR2: SGHRS and YFSETQ. CDR3 region: CASSRRLGRNNYGYTF. In nucleotides, the CDR3 is TGCGCCAGCAGCCGCCGGCTAGGACGGAACAACTATGGCTACACCTTC.

Sample share makes this clone medium-sized. The V gene is TRBV27, the J gene TRBJ2-1; 14 positions match TRBD2. This CDR3 is 15 amino acids long. Losses at the gene ends were 5 bases for V and 5 bases for J; bases not matched to a gene: 2. Germline CDR1 MNHEY, CDR2 SMNVEV (reference sequence). The CDR3 here is CASSLGLAGDNEQFF. DNA for the CDR3: TGTGCCAGCAGTCTGGGACTAGCGGGAGACAATGAGCAGTTCTTC.

The CDR3 DNA sequence: TGTGCCAGCAGCTATCGGACAGGCTACTACGAGCAGTACTTC. This sequence encodes CASSYRTGYYEQYF. The chain employs TRBV11-3 and TRBJ2-7; TRBD1 matches at 7 bases. CDR1 and CDR2 from the germline V gene are SGHNT and YENEEA. V was clipped by 4 bases and J by 3 bases; unmatched bases: 6. CDR3 size: 14 residues. The full variable domain, its missing parts supplied by reference TRBV11-3 and TRBJ2-7, is EAGVVQSPRYKIIEKKQPVAFWCNPISGHNTLYWYLQNLGQGPELLIRYENEEAVDDSQLPKDRFSAERLKGVDSTLKIQPAELGDSAVYLCASSYRTGYYEQYFGPGTRLTVT.

V is TRBV29-1 and J is TRBJ1-5, with 12 bases identical to TRBD1. Germline values: CDR1 SQVTM, CDR2 ANQGSEA. The CDR3 extends over 13 amino acids. After removal of 6 bases from V and 7 bases from J, the junction contained 4 bases not matched to a gene. The CDR3 region has the DNA TGCAGCGTCCGGGACAGGGGGCTGCAGCCCCAGCATTTT. Translating it yields CSVRDRGLQPQHF.

The V gene is TRBV6-6, the J gene TRBJ2-1; perhaps TRBD2 as D (6 bases). The germline CDR1 and CDR2 sequences are MNHNY and SVGAGI (reference sequence). The CDR3 runs 15 residues. Trimming removed 8 bases at V and 8 bases at J, with 22 bases between. The CDR3 nucleotides read TGTGCCAGCGGGGGGACTTTTCCCTCCTCGGATGAGCAGTTCTTC. Translation gives CASGGTFPSSDEQFF.

The gene calls are TRBV5-8 and TRBJ1-6; D ambiguous. Trimming took off 4 bases at V and 2 bases at J, with 13 bases between the two ends. Germline assignment: CDR1 SGHTS and CDR2 YDEGEE. The CDR3 contains 16 residues. This CDR3 reads CASSLNGRTYNSPLHF. The CDR3 nucleotides read TGTGCCAGCAGCCTCAACGGGAGGACCTATAATTCACCCCTCCACTTT.

This chain links TRBV11-3 with TRBJ2-1, with 9 nucleotides matching TRBD2. The germline V gene encodes CDR1 SGHNT and CDR2 YENEEA. Losses at the gene ends were 7 bases for V and 8 bases for J; bases not matched to a gene: 15. The CDR3 length is 16 residues. The CDR3 loop is CASTEGSGTSSDEQFF. DNA for the CDR3: TGTGCCAGCACCGAGGGGTCCGGGACTAGCTCCGATGAGCAGTTCTTC.

The V gene is TRBV3-1 (or the pseudogene TRBV3-2), the J gene TRBJ2-2; 10 bases are a match to TRBD2. Germline V gives CDR1 LGHDT, CDR2 YNNKEL (reference sequence). V trimming: 1 base; J trimming: 1 base; junction bases outside the gene matches: 6. The CDR3 is 18 amino acids. For the CDR3, the DNA is TGTGCCAGCAGCCAAGCGGGACTAGCGTTATTGAACACCGGGGAGCTGTTTTTT. Its translation: CASSQAGLALLNTGELFF.

V usage is TRBV5-4 and J usage is TRBJ2-3; D remains ambiguous. CDR1 and CDR2 from the germline V gene are SGHNT and YYREEE (reference sequence). V dropped 1 base and J dropped 3 bases, with 12 bases sitting between them. The CDR3 length is 15 residues. In nucleotides, the CDR3 is TGTGCCAGCAGCTTGTTGGACCCGAGGACAGATACGCAGTATTTT. Protein sequence: CASSLLDPRTDTQYF.

This clone occurred once. The chain is built from TRBV4-3 and TRBJ1-3, with D perhaps matching TRBD1 (5 bases). CDR1 LGHNA and CDR2 YSLEER come from the germline V gene. This CDR3 has 18 amino acids. The V end lost 2 bases, the J end lost 3 bases, and 20 bases lay between the germline ends. CDR3 coding DNA: TGCGCCAGCAGCCAATCCCTGGTGGGGCAGGCACTTGGAAACACCATATATTTT. Its protein is CASSQSLVGQALGNTIYF.

This clone was observed a single time. The chain joins TRBV9 to TRBJ2-1, with 10 bases that match TRBD2. The germline gives CDR1 SGDLS, CDR2 YYNGEE. This CDR3 is built from 14 residues. J gave up 11 bases and V 0 bases, and 5 bases lay outside the gene matches. The CDR3 is CASSVEGTSAKQFF. The DNA for the CDR3 is TGTGCCAGCAGCGTAGAAGGGACTAGCGCAAAGCAGTTCTTC.

The CDR3: CASSFDTNTEAFF. The CDR3 nucleotides are TGTGCCAGCAGCTTTGACACGAACACTGAAGCTTTCTTT. The rearrangement joins TRBV11-3 to TRBJ1-1; D ambiguous. The germline V gene encodes CDR1 SGHNT and CDR2 YENEEA. Between the trimmed V and J ends, which lost 3 bases and 1 base, there was a span of 6 bases. There are 13 residues in the CDR3.

CDR3 nucleotide sequence: TGCGCCAGCAGATACGAGGCGGGGCCGGACGAGCAGTACTTC. This codes for CASRYEAGPDEQYF. The J gene is TRBJ2-7, the V gene TRBV5-1, with TRBD2 as a possible D gene (6 bases). V was pared by 5 bases and J by 5 bases, with 17 bases between. Germline V gives CDR1 SGHRS, CDR2 YFSETQ. This CDR3 is built from 14 residues.

The V call is TRBV19, the J call TRBJ1-5; 11 positions match TRBD1. Trimming cost V 7 bases and J 4 bases; bases outside gene matches: 6. The CDR3 contains 15 residues. Germline-derived CDR1 and CDR2 are LNHDA and SQIVND (reference sequence). The CDR3 sequence: CASTIGTGGNQPQHF. The CDR3 DNA reads as TGTGCCAGTACCATTGGGACAGGGGGAAATCAGCCCCAGCATTTT.

The chain employs TRBV5-4 and TRBJ2-7; 11 bases fit TRBD2. Germline assignment: CDR1 SGHNT and CDR2 YYREEE (reference sequence). With 3 bases clipped from V and 5 bases from J, the junction kept 7 bases outside the gene matches. CDR3 size: 15 residues. This CDR3 reads CASSSTSGNLNEQYF. The CDR3 region has the DNA TGTGCCAGCAGCTCGACTAGCGGGAACTTGAACGAGCAGTACTTC.

The J gene is TRBJ2-5, the V gene TRBV6-5; TRBD1 matches 9 bases. The CDR3 has 14 amino acids. V dropped 6 bases and J dropped 4; count of bases not matched to a gene: 6. CDR1 and CDR2 (germline): MNHEY, SVGAGI. CDR3 bases: TGTGCCAGCAGCCCGGGACAGGGATTAGAGACCCAGTACTTC. As protein: CASSPGQGLETQYF.